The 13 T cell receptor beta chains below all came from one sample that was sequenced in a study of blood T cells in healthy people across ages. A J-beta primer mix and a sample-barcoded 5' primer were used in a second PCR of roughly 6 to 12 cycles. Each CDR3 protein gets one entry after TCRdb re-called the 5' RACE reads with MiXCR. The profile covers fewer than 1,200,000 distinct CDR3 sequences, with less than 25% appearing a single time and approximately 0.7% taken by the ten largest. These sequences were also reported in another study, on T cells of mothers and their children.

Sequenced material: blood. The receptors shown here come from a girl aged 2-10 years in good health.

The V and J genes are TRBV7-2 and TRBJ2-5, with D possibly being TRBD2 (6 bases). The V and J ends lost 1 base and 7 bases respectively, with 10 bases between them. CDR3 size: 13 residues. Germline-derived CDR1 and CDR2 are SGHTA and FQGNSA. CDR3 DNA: TGTGCCAGCAGCTTAGTGGGGGGAGGGACCCAGTACTTC. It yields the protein CASSLVGGGTQYF.

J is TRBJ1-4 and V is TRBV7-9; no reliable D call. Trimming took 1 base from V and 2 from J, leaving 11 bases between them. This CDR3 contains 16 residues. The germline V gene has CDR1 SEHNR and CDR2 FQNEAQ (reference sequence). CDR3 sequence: CASSLDLALTNEKLFF. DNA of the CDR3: TGTGCCAGCAGCTTAGATTTGGCCCTGACTAATGAAAAACTGTTTTTT. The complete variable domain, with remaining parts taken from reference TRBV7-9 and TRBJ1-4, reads DTGVSQNPRHKITKRGQNVTFRCDPISEHNRLYWYRQTLGQGPEFLTYFQNEAQLEKSRLLSDRFSAERPKGSFSTLEIQRTEQGDSAMYLCASSLDLALTNEKLFFGSGTQLSVL.

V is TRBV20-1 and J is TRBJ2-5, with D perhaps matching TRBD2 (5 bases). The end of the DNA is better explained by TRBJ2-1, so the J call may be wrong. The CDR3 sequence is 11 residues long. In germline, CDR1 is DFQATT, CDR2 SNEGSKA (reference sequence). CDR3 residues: CSASGIEEQFF. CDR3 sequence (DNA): TGCAGTGCTAGCGGGATCGAGGAGCAGTTCTTC.

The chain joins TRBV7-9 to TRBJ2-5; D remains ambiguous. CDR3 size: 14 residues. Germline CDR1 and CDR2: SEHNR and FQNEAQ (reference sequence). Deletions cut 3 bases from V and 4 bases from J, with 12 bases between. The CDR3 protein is CASSLLPPGETQYF. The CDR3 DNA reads TGTGCCAGCAGCTTGCTTCCCCCGGGAGAGACCCAGTACTTC. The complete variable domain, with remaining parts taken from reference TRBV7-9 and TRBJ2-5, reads DTGVSQNPRHKITKRGQNVTFRCDPISEHNRLYWYRQTLGQGPEFLTYFQNEAQLEKSRLLSDRFSAERPKGSFSTLEIQRTEQGDSAMYLCASSLLPPGETQYFGPGTRLLVL.

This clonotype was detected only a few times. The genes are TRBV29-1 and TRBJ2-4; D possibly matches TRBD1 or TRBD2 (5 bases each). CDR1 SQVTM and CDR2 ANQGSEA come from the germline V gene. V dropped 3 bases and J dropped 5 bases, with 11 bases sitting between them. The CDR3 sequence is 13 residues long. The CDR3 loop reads CSVEVGTENIQYF. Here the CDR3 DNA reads TGCAGCGTTGAGGTTGGGACCGAAAACATTCAGTACTTC.

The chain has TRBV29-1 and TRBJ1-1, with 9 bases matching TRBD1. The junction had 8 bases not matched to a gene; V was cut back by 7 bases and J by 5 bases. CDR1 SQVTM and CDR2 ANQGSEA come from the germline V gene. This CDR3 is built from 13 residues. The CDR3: CSAFRDRVTEAFF. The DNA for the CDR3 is TGCAGCGCTTTCCGGGACAGGGTTACTGAAGCTTTCTTT.

CDR3: CASSLALAGRSETQYF. The CDR3, as DNA: TGTGCCAGCAGTTTAGCCTTAGCGGGGAGAAGCGAGACCCAGTACTTC. V usage is TRBV12-3 or TRBV12-4 and J usage is TRBJ2-5; 8 bases align to TRBD2. Trimming cost V 0 bases and J 5 bases; bases outside gene matches: 8. The CDR3 spans 16 residues.

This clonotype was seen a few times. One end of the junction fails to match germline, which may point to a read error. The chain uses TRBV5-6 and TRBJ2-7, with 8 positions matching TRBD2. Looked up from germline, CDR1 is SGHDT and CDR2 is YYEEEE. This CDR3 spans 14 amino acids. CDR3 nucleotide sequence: TGTGCCGGCAGCTTGGGTAGCGGGATCTACGAGCAGTACTTC. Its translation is CAGSLGSGIYEQYF.

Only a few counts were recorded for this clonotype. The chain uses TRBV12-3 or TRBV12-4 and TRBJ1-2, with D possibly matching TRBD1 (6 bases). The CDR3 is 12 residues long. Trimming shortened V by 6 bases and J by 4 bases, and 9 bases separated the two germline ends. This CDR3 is CASSDRPYGYTF. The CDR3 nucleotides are TGTGCCAGCAGCGACAGGCCCTATGGCTACACCTTC.

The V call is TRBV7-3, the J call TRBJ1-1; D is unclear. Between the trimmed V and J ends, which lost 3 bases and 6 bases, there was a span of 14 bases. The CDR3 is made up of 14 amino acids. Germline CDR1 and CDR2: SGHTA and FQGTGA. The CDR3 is CASSFEGTFAEAFF. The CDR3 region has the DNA TGTGCCAGCAGCTTTGAGGGAACATTCGCTGAAGCTTTCTTT.

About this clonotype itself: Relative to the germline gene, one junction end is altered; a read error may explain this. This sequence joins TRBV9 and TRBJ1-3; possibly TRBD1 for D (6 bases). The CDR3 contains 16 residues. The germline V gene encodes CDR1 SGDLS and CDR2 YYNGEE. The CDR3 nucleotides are TGTGCCAGCAGCCCAGAGAGGGGGGTCTCTAGAAACACCATATATTTT. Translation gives CASSPERGVSRNTIYF.

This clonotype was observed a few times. The CDR3 coding sequence is TGCGCCAGCAGCCATGGAGACAGTGAACCCTACGAGCAGTACTTC. Protein sequence: CASSHGDSEPYEQYF. The chain carries TRBV4-3 and TRBJ2-7; tentatively, D is TRBD1 (5 bases). V shed 3 bases and J shed 2 bases, with 14 bases lying between them. Germline assignment: CDR1 LGHNA and CDR2 YSLEER. This CDR3 region has 15 residues.

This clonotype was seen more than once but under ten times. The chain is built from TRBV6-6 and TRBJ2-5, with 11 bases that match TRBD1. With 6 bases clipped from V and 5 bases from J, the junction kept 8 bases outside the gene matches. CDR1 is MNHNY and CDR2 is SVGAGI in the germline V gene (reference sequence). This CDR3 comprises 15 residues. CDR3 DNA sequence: TGTGCCAGCAGCTTGGACAGGGGGCATGGGGAGACCCAGTACTTC. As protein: CASSLDRGHGETQYF.